The T cell receptor beta chain described here comes from a study of blood T cell repertoires in COVID-19. Study in general: Cohort 3 donors counted as recovered after two negative PCRs, clearance, or resolved symptoms. T cells, B-cell-depleted T cells, or PBMCs provided the cDNA or gDNA that served as material.

The method was immunoSEQ multiplex PCR; TCRdb's version includes in-frame clones alone and lacks a portion of them. This table holds 350,000 to 400,000 clones, around 87% found once. The specimen was PBMCs or T cells enriched from blood (not recorded which). The sequence derives from a man aged 40-55 years in a cohort exposed to, infected with or recovered from COVID-19 (not recorded which).

The chain's CDR3 is CASSIQGAVNTEAFF. The CDR3 DNA sequence: TGTGCCAGTAGTATTCAGGGGGCGGTGAACACTGAAGCTTTCTTT. The genes are TRBV19 and TRBJ1-1, with 8 bases aligning to TRBD1. The germline CDR1 and CDR2 sequences are LNHDA and SQIVND (reference sequence). The CDR3 sequence is 15 residues long. V was pared by 3 bases and J by 0 bases, with 3 bases of the junction left unmatched.